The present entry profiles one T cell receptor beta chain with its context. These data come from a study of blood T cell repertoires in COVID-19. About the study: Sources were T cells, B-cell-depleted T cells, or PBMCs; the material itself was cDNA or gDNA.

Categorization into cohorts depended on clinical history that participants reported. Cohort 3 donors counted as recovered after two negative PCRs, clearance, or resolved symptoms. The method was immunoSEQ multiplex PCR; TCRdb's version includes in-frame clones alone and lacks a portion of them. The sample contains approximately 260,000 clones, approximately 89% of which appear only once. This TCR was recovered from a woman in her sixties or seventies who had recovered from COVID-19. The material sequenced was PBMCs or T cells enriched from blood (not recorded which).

The CDR3 sequence: CASSTLTSGQYEQYF. In DNA, the CDR3 is TGTGCCAGCAGCACGTTGACTAGCGGACAATACGAGCAGTACTTC. The chain employs TRBV21-1 and TRBJ2-7; the D segment call TRBD2 is taken from the table without a DNA check. TRBV21-1 is given as a pseudogene. CDR3 size: 15 residues.